This T cell receptor (beta chain) stems from a study of neoadjuvant anti-PD-1 for oral cavity cancer. The wider study: Nivolumab at 3 mg/kg was mostly given biweekly, three to four doses, pre-surgery.

Method: immunoSEQ multiplex PCR; TCRdb's copy keeps in-frame clones and lacks some. Of about 9,600 clones listed, about 70% are singletons. Documented time point: after neoadjuvant nivolumab, at surgical resection. Patients had newly diagnosed, untreated stage II-IVA oral cavity squamous cell carcinoma. Patients had HPV-negative, locally advanced oral cavity squamous cell carcinoma. V shed 4 bases, J shed 3 bases, and the junction held 6 bases outside the gene matches. The CDR3 covers 16 residues. Germline V gene lookup returns CDR1 SGDLS and CDR2 YYNGEE. Here the sequenced sample was PBMCs, taken after nivolumab (anti-PD-1) treatment. This chain joins TRBV9 and TRBJ2-6, with 8 bases identical to TRBD2. This receptor was taken from a person aged 40 to 85 with oral cavity squamous cell carcinoma. DNA for the CDR3: TGTGCCAGCAGCAACCGACTAGCGATTGGGGCCAACGTCCTGACTTTC. It encodes CASSNRLAIGANVLTF.